These 13 T cell receptor beta chains share one sample of origin, sequenced in a study of blood T cell repertoires in COVID-19 (dated by TCRdb to about 2020). The library came from the immunoSEQ multiplex PCR assay. TCRdb re-hosts the immuneACCESS table, in-frame sequences only. Its copies lack some clones; in the studies checked, an unresolved V gene accounts for under half of them, and the cause for the rest is not known. Recorded for this sample are 200,000 to 250,000 clones; 70% to 90% of them occurred a single time. The ten largest clones capture 10% of the sample. Sequencing used peripheral blood. The receptors derive from a woman older than 75 with acute or convalescent COVID-19.

This clone has just one count. V gene TRBV3-1 (or the pseudogene TRBV3-2) combines with J gene TRBJ1-5; D is ambiguous. This CDR3 region has 14 residues. Trimming shortened V by 5 bases and J by 0 bases, and 8 bases separated the two germline ends. Germline CDR1 LGHDT, CDR2 YNNKEL (reference sequence). The CDR3 nucleotides are TGTGCCAGCAGCTTTCAGGTTAGCAATCAGCCCCAGCATTTT. Translating gives CASSFQVSNQPQHF.

The rearrangement uses TRBV29-1 and TRBJ2-3; 10 nucleotides align to TRBD2. This CDR3 spans 14 amino acids. Germline CDR1 and CDR2: SQVTM and ANQGSEA. V was clipped by 4 bases and J by 4 bases; unmatched bases: 5. This chain's CDR3 is CSVARAGGPDTQYF. CDR3 nucleotides: TGCAGCGTTGCGCGAGCGGGAGGGCCAGATACGCAGTATTTT.

This clone was detected once. V is TRBV5-4 and J is TRBJ1-3; D remains ambiguous. This CDR3 region has 17 residues. The V end lost 0 bases, the J end lost 0 bases, and 13 bases lay between the germline ends. Per the germline V gene, CDR1 is SGHNT and CDR2 is YYREEE (reference sequence). CDR3: CASSLGPTPNSGNTIYF. The CDR3 coding sequence is TGTGCCAGCAGCTTGGGCCCTACCCCGAACTCTGGAAACACCATATATTTT. The full variable domain, its missing parts supplied by reference TRBV5-4 and TRBJ1-3, is ETGVTQSPTHLIKTRGQQVTLRCSSQSGHNTVSWYQQALGQGPQFIFQYYREEENGRGNFPPRFSGLQFPNYSSELNVNALELDDSALYLCASSLGPTPNSGNTIYFGEGSWLTVV.

This clone was seen a handful of times. V usage is TRBV11-3 and J usage is TRBJ1-1; no reliable D call. From germline, CDR1 is SGHNT and CDR2 YENEEA. The CDR3 sequence is 13 residues long. Trimming removed 6 bases at V and 1 base at J, with 9 bases between. In DNA, the CDR3 is TGTGCCAGCAGTTACCACAGGAACACTGAAGCTTTCTTT. This codes for CASSYHRNTEAFF.

V usage is TRBV6-2 or TRBV6-3 and J usage is TRBJ2-5, with 9 bases matching TRBD2. V lost 4 bases and J lost 3; bases outside the gene matches: 6. The germline V gene has CDR1 MNHEY and CDR2 SVGEGT. CDR3 size: 15 residues. The CDR3, as DNA: TGTGCCAGCAGTTCCGTGACTAGCGGCAAAGAGACCCAGTACTTC. Its translation: CASSSVTSGKETQYF.

This clone was observed a single time. This chain joins TRBV7-8 and TRBJ2-5; D is uncertain. V was clipped by 0 bases and J by 3 bases, with 14 bases between them. The CDR3 is 16 amino acids. The V gene's germline CDR1 is SGHVS and CDR2 FQNEAQ. The chain's CDR3 is CASSLAILAAKETQYF. Here the CDR3 DNA reads TGTGCCAGCAGCTTAGCCATCTTGGCGGCTAAAGAGACCCAGTACTTC. The full variable domain, in which reference TRBV7-8 and TRBJ2-5 provide the parts outside the CDR3, is GAGVSQSPRYKVAKRGQDVALRCDPISGHVSLFWYQQALGQGPEFLTYFQNEAQLDKSGLPSDRFFAERPEGSVSTLKIQRTQQEDSAVYLCASSLAILAAKETQYFGPGTRLLVL.

The chain recombines TRBV3-1 (or the pseudogene TRBV3-2) with TRBJ2-7; no clear D gene. V lost 1 base to trimming and J lost 2 bases, with 6 bases between them. In germline, CDR1 is LGHDT, CDR2 YNNKEL (reference sequence). This CDR3 region has 13 residues. The CDR3 here is CASSQGLTYEQYF. As DNA, the CDR3 is TGTGCCAGCAGCCAAGGTTTAACCTACGAGCAGTACTTC.

This clone appeared a few times. CDR3 sequence: CASSEKTGGYGYTF. The CDR3 coding sequence is TGTGCCAGCAGTGAGAAGACAGGGGGCTATGGCTACACCTTC. V is TRBV2 and J is TRBJ1-2, with 9 positions matching TRBD1. This CDR3 is 14 amino acids long. The germline V gene encodes CDR1 SNHLY and CDR2 FYNNEI. The junction had 3 bases not matched to a gene; V was cut back by 3 bases and J by 4 bases.

The chain employs TRBV6-6 and TRBJ1-1, with TRBD1 as a possible D gene (6 bases). The V end lost 2 bases, the J end lost 4 bases, and 8 bases lay between the germline ends. The CDR3 spans 13 residues. Germline assignment: CDR1 MNHNY and CDR2 SVGAGI (reference sequence). CDR3 nucleotide sequence: TGTGCCAGCAGTTACACAGGGATCACTGAAGCTTTCTTT. As protein: CASSYTGITEAFF.

The chain couples TRBV15 to TRBJ1-5, with D uncertain. CDR1 and CDR2 from the germline V gene are LNHNV and YYDKDF (reference sequence). This CDR3 contains 15 residues. The germline V and J ends were trimmed by 1 base and 0 bases, with 7 bases remaining between them. CDR3 sequence reads: CATSRVYGSNQPQHF. The CDR3 DNA reads TGTGCCACCAGCAGAGTCTACGGTAGCAATCAGCCCCAGCATTTT. Full variable domain (remainder filled in from reference TRBV15 and TRBJ1-5): DAMVIQNPRYQVTQFGKPVTLSCSQTLNHNVMYWYQQKSSQAPKLLFHYYDKDFNNEADTPDNFQSRRPNTSFCFLDIRSPGLGDTAMYLCATSRVYGSNQPQHFGDGTRLSIL.

The chain couples TRBV7-2 to TRBJ1-1; D remains unclear. Germline CDR1 and CDR2: SGHTA and FQGNSA. This CDR3 spans 15 amino acids. Trimming took off 5 bases at V and 2 bases at J, with 15 bases between the two ends. CDR3 protein: CASSRFGGQNTEAFF. The CDR3 bases are TGTGCCAGCAGCCGCTTCGGCGGCCAAAACACTGAAGCTTTCTTT.

This chain links TRBV6-4 with TRBJ2-7; TRBD1 aligns across 7 bases. Germline values: CDR1 MRHNA, CDR2 SNTAGT. The CDR3 runs 14 residues. J gave up 5 bases and V 6 bases, and 10 bases lay outside the gene matches. CDR3 nucleotides: TGTGCCAGCAGCCTGCCGGGACAGAAGGACGAGCAGTACTTC. Residues: CASSLPGQKDEQYF.

V usage is TRBV27 and J usage is TRBJ2-2, with no clear D. V lost 2 bases to trimming and J lost 1 base, with 5 bases between them. The CDR3 is 14 residues long. In germline, CDR1 is MNHEY, CDR2 SMNVEV (reference sequence). CDR3 nucleotides: TGTGCCAGCAGTTTAAACTGGAACACCGGGGAGCTGTTTTTT. Translated, it gives CASSLNWNTGELFF.